The 9 T cell receptor beta chains presented below share a single source sample, sequenced in a study of T cell responses to AZD1222 COVID-19 vaccine. Profiling relied on immunoSEQ multiplex PCR, and the TCRdb table lists in-frame clones only, not all of them. The top ten clones hold 26% of a sample with tens of thousands of clones, around 82% of them seen once. Sequences were derived from peripheral blood, sampled 28 days after the second AZD1222 dose. These receptors were taken from an adult who received the AZD1222 COVID-19 vaccine.

The sample holds a few counts of this clone. The chain joins TRBV7-2 to TRBJ2-2; 7 bases fit TRBD1. Germline CDR1 and CDR2: SGHTA and FQGNSA. The CDR3 length is 16 residues. Trimming cost V 6 bases and J 0 bases; bases outside gene matches: 7. CDR3 region: CASRANRGTNTGELFF. In DNA form, the CDR3 reads TGTGCCAGCAGAGCAAACAGGGGAACGAACACCGGGGAGCTGTTTTTT.

CDR3 sequence reads: CASSPAGINYEQYF. The CDR3 region has the DNA TGTGCCAGCTCACCGGCAGGGATAAACTACGAGCAGTACTTC. The chain is built from TRBV18 and TRBJ2-7; TRBD1 might be the D (5 bases). Germline CDR1 KGHSH, CDR2 LQKENI. The CDR3 totals 14 residues. Trimming removed 3 bases at V and 3 bases at J, with 12 bases between. The entire variable domain, with the rest obtained from reference TRBV18 and TRBJ2-7, is as follows: NAGVMQNPRHLVRRRGQEARLRCSPMKGHSHVYWYRQLPEEGLKFMVYLQKENIIDESGMPKERFSAEFPKEGPSILRIQQVVRGDSAAYFCASSPAGINYEQYFGPGTRLTVT.

V gene TRBV6-2 or TRBV6-3 combines with J gene TRBJ1-2, with unresolved D. The V end lost 4 bases, the J end lost 0 bases, and 3 bases lay between the germline ends. The CDR3 is 12 residues long. The germline gives CDR1 MNHEY, CDR2 SVGEGT. The CDR3 sequence is CASSSTNYGYTF. CDR3 nucleotide sequence: TGTGCCAGCAGTTCCACTAACTATGGCTACACCTTC.

V usage is TRBV5-1 and J usage is TRBJ2-5; possibly TRBD1 or TRBD2 for D (5 bases each). The germline V and J ends were trimmed by 0 bases and 5 bases, with 20 bases remaining between them. Germline CDR1 reads SGHRS; CDR2 reads YFSETQ. CDR3 size: 17 residues. DNA of the CDR3: TGCGCCAGCAGCTTGGAAGTTGCGAGGGGTGACGGGGAGACCCAGTACTTC. Protein: CASSLEVARGDGETQYF.

The chain is built from TRBV11-1 and TRBJ1-5, with D perhaps matching TRBD1 (5 bases). CDR1 is SGHAT, CDR2 FQDESV, per germline (reference sequence). Trimming removed 5 bases from V and 3 bases from J, with 8 bases in between. The CDR3 runs to 13 residues. DNA for the CDR3: TGTGCCAGCAGCAGGGGTTACAATCAGCCCCAGCATTTT. Translating gives CASSRGYNQPQHF. The complete variable domain, with remaining parts taken from reference TRBV11-1 and TRBJ1-5, reads EAEVAQSPRYKITEKSQAVAFWCDPISGHATLYWYRQILGQGPELLVQFQDESVVDDSQLPKDRFSAERLKGVDSTLKIQPAELGDSAMYLCASSRGYNQPQHFGDGTRLSIL.

This chain connects TRBV5-4 to TRBJ1-2, with D possibly being TRBD1 (6 bases). Germline V gene lookup returns CDR1 SGHNT and CDR2 YYREEE (reference sequence). The CDR3 has 14 amino acids. The V end lost 1 base, the J end lost 4 bases, and 11 bases lay between the germline ends. CDR3 coding DNA: TGTGCCAGCAGCTTGCTAGGGGGAAGCTATGGCTACACCTTC. Translating gives CASSLLGGSYGYTF.

In its sample, this clone was seen a few times. This chain joins TRBV12-3 or TRBV12-4 and TRBJ2-7; a possible D gene is TRBD2 (6 bases). Trimming shortened V by 5 bases and J by 7 bases, and 15 bases separated the two germline ends. This CDR3 is built from 13 residues. CDR3 sequence reads: CASSAGTSQEQYF. The CDR3 bases are TGTGCCAGCAGTGCCGGGACTTCCCAAGAGCAGTACTTC.

This clone appeared a single time. The rearrangement uses TRBV28 and TRBJ2-2, with 8 bases matching TRBD2. The junction had 7 bases not matched to a gene; V was cut back by 5 bases and J by 5 bases. The CDR3 has 15 residues. Germline V gene sequence: CDR1 MDHEN, CDR2 SYDVKM. CDR3 sequence reads: CASSLGTRRTGELFF. Written as DNA, the CDR3 is TGTGCCAGCAGTCTTGGGACTAGACGGACCGGGGAGCTGTTTTTT.

The chain has TRBV19 and TRBJ1-3; D might be TRBD1 (5 bases). CDR1 is LNHDA, CDR2 SQIVND, per germline (reference sequence). V lost 6 bases and J 1 base, leaving 10 bases between the germline ends. This CDR3 is built from 14 residues. CDR3 sequence: CASRKQGSGNTIYF. The CDR3 coding sequence is TGTGCCAGTAGAAAGCAGGGTTCTGGAAACACCATATATTTT. Together with reference TRBV19 and TRBJ1-3, the CDR3 gives the full variable domain: DGGITQSPKYLFRKEGQNVTLSCEQNLNHDAMYWYRQDPGQGLRLIYYSQIVNDFQKGDIAEGYSVSREKKESFPLTVTSAQKNPTAFYLCASRKQGSGNTIYFGEGSWLTVV.